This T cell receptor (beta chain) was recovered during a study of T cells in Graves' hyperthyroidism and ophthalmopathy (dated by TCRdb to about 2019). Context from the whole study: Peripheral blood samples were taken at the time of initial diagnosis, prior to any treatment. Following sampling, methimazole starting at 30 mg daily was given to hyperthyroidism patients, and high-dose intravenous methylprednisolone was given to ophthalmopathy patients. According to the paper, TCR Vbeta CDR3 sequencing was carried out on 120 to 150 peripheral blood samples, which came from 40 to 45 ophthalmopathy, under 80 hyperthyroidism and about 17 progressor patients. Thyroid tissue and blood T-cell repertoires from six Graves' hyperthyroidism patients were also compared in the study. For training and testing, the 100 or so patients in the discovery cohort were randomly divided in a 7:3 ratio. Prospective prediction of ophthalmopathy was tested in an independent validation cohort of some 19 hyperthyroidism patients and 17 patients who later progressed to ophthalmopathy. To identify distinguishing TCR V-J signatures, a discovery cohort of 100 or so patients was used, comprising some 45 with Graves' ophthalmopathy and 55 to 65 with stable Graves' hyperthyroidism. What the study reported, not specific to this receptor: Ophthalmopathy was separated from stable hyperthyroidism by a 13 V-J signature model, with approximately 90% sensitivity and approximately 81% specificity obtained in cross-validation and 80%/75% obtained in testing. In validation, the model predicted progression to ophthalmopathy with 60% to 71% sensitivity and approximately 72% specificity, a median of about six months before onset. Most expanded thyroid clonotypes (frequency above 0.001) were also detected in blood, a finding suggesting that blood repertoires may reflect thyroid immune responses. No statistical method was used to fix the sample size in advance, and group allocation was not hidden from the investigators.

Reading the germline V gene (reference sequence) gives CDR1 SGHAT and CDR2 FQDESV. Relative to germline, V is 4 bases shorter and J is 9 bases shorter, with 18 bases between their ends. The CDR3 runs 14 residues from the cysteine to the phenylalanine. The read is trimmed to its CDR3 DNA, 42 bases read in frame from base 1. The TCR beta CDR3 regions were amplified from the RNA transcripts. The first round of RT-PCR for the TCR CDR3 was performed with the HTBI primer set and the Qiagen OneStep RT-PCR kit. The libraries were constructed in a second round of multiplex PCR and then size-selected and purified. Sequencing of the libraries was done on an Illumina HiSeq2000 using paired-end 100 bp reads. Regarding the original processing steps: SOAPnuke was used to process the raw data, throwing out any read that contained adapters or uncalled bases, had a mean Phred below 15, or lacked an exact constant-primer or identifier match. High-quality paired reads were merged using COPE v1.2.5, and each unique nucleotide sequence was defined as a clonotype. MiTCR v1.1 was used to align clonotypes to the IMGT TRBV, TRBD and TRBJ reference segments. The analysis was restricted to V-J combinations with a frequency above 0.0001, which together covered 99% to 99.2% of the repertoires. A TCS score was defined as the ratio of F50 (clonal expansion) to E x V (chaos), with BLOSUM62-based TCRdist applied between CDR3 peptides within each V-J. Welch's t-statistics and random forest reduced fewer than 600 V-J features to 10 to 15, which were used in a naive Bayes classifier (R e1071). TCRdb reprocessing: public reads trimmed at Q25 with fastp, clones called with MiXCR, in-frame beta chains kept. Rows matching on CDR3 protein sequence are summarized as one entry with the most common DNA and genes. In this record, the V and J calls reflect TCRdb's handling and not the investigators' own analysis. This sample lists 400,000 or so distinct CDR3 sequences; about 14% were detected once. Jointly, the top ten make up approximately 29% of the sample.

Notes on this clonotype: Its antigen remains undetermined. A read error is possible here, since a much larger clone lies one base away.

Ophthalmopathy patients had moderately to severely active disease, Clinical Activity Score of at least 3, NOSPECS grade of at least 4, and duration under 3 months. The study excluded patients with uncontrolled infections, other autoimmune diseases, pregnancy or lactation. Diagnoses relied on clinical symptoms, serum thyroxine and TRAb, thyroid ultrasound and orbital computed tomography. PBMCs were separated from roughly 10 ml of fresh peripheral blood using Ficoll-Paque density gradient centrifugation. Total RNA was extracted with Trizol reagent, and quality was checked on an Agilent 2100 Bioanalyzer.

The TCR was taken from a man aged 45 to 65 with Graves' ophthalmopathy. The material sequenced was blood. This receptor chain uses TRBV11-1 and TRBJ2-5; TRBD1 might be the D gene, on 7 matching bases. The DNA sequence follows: TGTGCCAGCAGCTACGACAGGGTGGGGGAGGCCCAGTACTTC. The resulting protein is CASSYDRVGEAQYF.